This TCR beta chain was sequenced in a study of human T cells and chemical hapten exposure. About the research overall: Variation in per-sample TCR yields came mainly from small pooled library volume differences. Broader study findings: After DPC sensitization, TCRs above 1 in 1000 frequency showed no change.

What the library attached to individual cDNA molecules were unique molecular identifiers. Original methodology: Sample-level TCR yields exhibited a median of about 91,000, with a range of roughly 20,000 to 750,000. TCRdb re-called the 5' RACE reads with MiXCR, one entry per CDR3 protein. In this record, the V and J calls reflect TCRdb's handling and not the investigators' own analysis. Of 75,000 or so distinct CDR3 sequences in the sample, roughly 15% are singletons; the top ten hold under 7.5%. There are a few counts of this clonotype. Its antigen is not known. Total RNA was isolated from unfractionated whole blood. The CDR3 length is 14 residues. V lost 4 bases and J lost 5; bases outside the gene matches: 4.

V is TRBV12-3 or TRBV12-4 and J is TRBJ1-2; TRBD1 agrees at 10 bases. The clonotype originates from a female donor in good health. The CDR3 DNA is TGTGCCAGCAGTTGGGGACAGGGGACGTATGGCTACACCTTC. This translates into CASSWGQGTYGYTF.